The rows below give T cell receptor beta chains drawn from one sample of a study of T cell repertoires in cytomegalovirus infection. No antigen has been assigned to these receptors. TCRdb independently ran MiXCR on the reads; one entry per CDR3 protein. Of about 100,000 distinct CDR3 sequences in the sample, roughly 39% are singletons; the top ten hold about 74%. Sequencing used CD8+ T cells from cultured PBMCs, obtained from culture after CMV antigen stimulation. These receptor sequences come from a human donor in good health (CMV status not recorded). Some clones in this sample may be carry-over from other donors' samples. The CDR3 runs from the conserved cysteine through the conserved F or W. A D gene is named only where the DNA matches it firmly. Size is stated for part of the rows, as once, few or many counts, or as a class when the clone is expanded.

D: NA; size: NA; V: TRBV6-8; J: TRBJ1-2; CDR3: CASSRDGTYGYTF; DNA: TGTGCCAGCAGCCGGGACGGGACTTATGGCTACACCTTC
D: NA; size: NA; V: TRBV7-6; J: TRBJ2-5; CDR3: CASSSSPLGTQYF; DNA: TGTGCCAGCAGCTCATCCCCTCTCGGGACCCAGTACTTC
D: NA; size: once; V: TRBV7-6; J: TRBJ2-7; CDR3: CASSPTGNSYEQYF; DNA: TGTGCCAGCAGCCCGACAGGCAACTCCTACGAGCAGTACTTC
D: TRBD2; size: NA; V: TRBV3-1; J: TRBJ2-4; CDR3: CASSQVGLAGGEAKNIQYF; DNA: TGTGCCAGCAGCCAAGTTGGCCTAGCGGGGGGGGAAGCCAAAAACATTCAGTACTTC
D: NA; size: few; V: TRBV6-1; J: TRBJ1-4; CDR3: CASRPSPATNEKLFF; DNA: TGTGCCAGCAGGCCCTCTCCGGCAACTAATGAAAAACTGTTTTTT
D: NA; size: NA; V: TRBV28; J: TRBJ2-5; CDR3: CASRGLRSLQETQYF; DNA: TGTGCCAGCAGGGGGTTGCGCAGCCTACAAGAGACCCAGTACTTC
D: TRBD2; size: NA; V: TRBV19; J: TRBJ2-1; CDR3: CASSIWVAGTNEQFF; DNA: TGTGCCAGTAGTATCTGGGTAGCGGGGACCAATGAGCAGTTCTTC
D: NA; size: few; V: TRBV4-1; J: TRBJ1-1; CDR3: CASSLALNTEAFF; DNA: TGCGCCAGCAGCCTGGCGTTGAACACTGAAGCTTTCTTT
D: TRBD1; size: NA; V: TRBV6-5; J: TRBJ2-7; CDR3: CASSLTRDSPYEQYF; DNA: TGTGCCAGCAGCCTCACTCGGGACAGCCCCTACGAGCAGTACTTC
D: NA; size: many; V: TRBV7-9; J: TRBJ2-4; CDR3: CASSLVGGENIQYF; DNA: TGTGCCAGCAGCTTAGTTGGAGGGGAAAACATTCAGTACTTC
D: NA; size: NA; V: TRBV28; J: TRBJ1-5; CDR3: CANGERPSNQPQHF; DNA: TGTGCCAACGGAGAACGTCCTAGCAATCAGCCCCAGCATTTT
D: TRBD1; size: once; V: TRBV7-6; J: TRBJ2-7; CDR3: CASSSGQENEQYF; DNA: TGTGCCAGCAGCTCGGGACAGGAAAACGAGCAGTACTTC
D: NA; size: NA; V: TRBV7-9; J: TRBJ2-1; CDR3: CASGAKGSPYNEQFF; DNA: TGTGCCAGCGGTGCAAAGGGGTCCCCCTACAATGAGCAGTTCTTC
D: NA; size: NA; V: TRBV4-1; J: TRBJ1-1; CDR3: CASSQEEGMNTEAFF; DNA: TGCGCCAGCAGCCAAGAGGAGGGGATGAACACTGAAGCTTTCTTT
D: TRBD1; size: few; V: TRBV19; J: TRBJ1-2; CDR3: CASSSTGGYGYTF; DNA: TGTGCCAGTAGTTCCACAGGGGGCTATGGCTACACCTTC
D: NA; size: NA; V: TRBV28; J: TRBJ2-1; CDR3: CASSSEGRLYNEQFF; DNA: TGTGCCAGCAGTTCAGAGGGACGGCTTTACAATGAGCAGTTCTTC
D: TRBD1; size: many; V: TRBV27; J: TRBJ1-1; CDR3: CASSNLRGRTEAFF; DNA: TGTGCCAGCAGTAACCTCAGGGGGCGAACTGAAGCTTTCTTT
D: TRBD1; size: NA; V: TRBV19; J: TRBJ1-5; CDR3: CASIFMWAGTDPYSNQPQHF; DNA: TGTGCCAGTATATTTATGTGGGCCGGGACAGACCCTTATAGCAATCAGCCCCAGCATTTT
D: NA; size: NA; V: TRBV5-5; J: TRBJ1-5; CDR3: CASSFVGSGEPQHF; DNA: TGTGCCAGCAGCTTTGTGGGCTCAGGCGAGCCCCAGCATTTT
D: NA; size: NA; V: TRBV2; J: TRBJ2-5; CDR3: CASSVPSADQETQYF; DNA: TGTGCCAGCAGCGTACCTTCGGCAGACCAAGAGACCCAGTACTTC
D: NA; size: many; V: TRBV4-1; J: TRBJ2-7; CDR3: CASSQGGAASYEQYF; DNA: TGCGCCAGCAGCCAAGGAGGGGCAGCTTCCTACGAGCAGTACTTC
D: NA; size: NA; V: TRBV7-9; J: TRBJ2-4; CDR3: CASSITSGGQGNIQYF; DNA: TGTGCCAGCAGCATAACGTCAGGGGGGCAAGGGAACATTCAGTACTTC
D: NA; size: few; V: TRBV20-1; J: TRBJ2-7; CDR3: CSANIASGEMAYEQYF; DNA: TGCAGTGCCAACATTGCCTCAGGGGAAATGGCATACGAGCAGTACTTC
D: TRBD1; size: many; V: TRBV7-8; J: TRBJ1-5; CDR3: CASTQGGGQPQHF; DNA: TGTGCCAGCACACAGGGGGGAGGACAGCCCCAGCATTTT
D: TRBD2; size: NA; V: TRBV27; J: TRBJ2-1; CDR3: CASGRLAMDEQFF; DNA: TGTGCCAGCGGGAGACTAGCGATGGATGAGCAGTTCTTC
D: TRBD1; size: few; V: TRBV6-1; J: TRBJ1-1; CDR3: CASNRGGGTEAFF; DNA: TGTGCCAGCAACAGGGGAGGCGGCACTGAAGCTTTCTTT
D: NA; size: once; V: TRBV18; J: TRBJ2-3; CDR3: CASSPPTITDTQYF; DNA: TGTGCCAGCTCACCACCGACTATCACAGATACGCAGTATTTT
D: NA; size: NA; V: TRBV7-2; J: TRBJ1-1; CDR3: CASSSDATPEAFF; DNA: TGTGCCAGCAGCTCAGACGCCACTCCTGAAGCTTTCTTT
D: TRBD2; size: NA; V: TRBV11-3; J: TRBJ2-1; CDR3: CASSTRLAGGINEQFF; DNA: TGTGCCAGCAGCACCCGACTAGCGGGGGGAATAAATGAGCAGTTCTTC
D: NA; size: NA; V: TRBV14; J: TRBJ2-7; CDR3: CASSHLASYEQYF; DNA: TGTGCCAGCAGCCACCTAGCGAGCTACGAGCAGTACTTC
D: NA; size: NA; V: TRBV7-9; J: TRBJ2-5; CDR3: CASSPTVQETQYF; DNA: TGTGCCAGCAGCCCGACAGTTCAAGAGACCCAGTACTTC